This T cell receptor (delta chain) is drawn from a study of gamma-delta T cells after stem cell transplantation. CDR1 is GEAIGNYY and CDR2 is EKD in the germline V gene. The junction had 20 bases not matched to a gene; V was cut back by 5 bases and J by 0 bases. The CDR3 runs to 20 residues. TCRdb reprocessed the RT-PCR reads using CATT. The table shows about 5,700 delta-chain clones, with less than 2.5% occurring only once. This clone was recorded a few times. TCRdb's protein for this DNA is that of a much larger clone and differs from the translation at residue 4, likely a read error; the protein shown is the DNA translation.

The receptor's source is a human donor. It is not recorded whose cells these are; they may come from a transplant donor. The sequenced material came from gamma-delta T cells. The chain is built from TRDV2 and TRDJ1; 10 bases are shared with TRDD3. CDR3 nucleotide sequence: TGTGCCTGTGGCACGCTCCCAACGGGAAGGGGGATACGCCACACCGATAAACTCATCTTT. This sequence encodes CACGTLPTGRGIRHTDKLIF.